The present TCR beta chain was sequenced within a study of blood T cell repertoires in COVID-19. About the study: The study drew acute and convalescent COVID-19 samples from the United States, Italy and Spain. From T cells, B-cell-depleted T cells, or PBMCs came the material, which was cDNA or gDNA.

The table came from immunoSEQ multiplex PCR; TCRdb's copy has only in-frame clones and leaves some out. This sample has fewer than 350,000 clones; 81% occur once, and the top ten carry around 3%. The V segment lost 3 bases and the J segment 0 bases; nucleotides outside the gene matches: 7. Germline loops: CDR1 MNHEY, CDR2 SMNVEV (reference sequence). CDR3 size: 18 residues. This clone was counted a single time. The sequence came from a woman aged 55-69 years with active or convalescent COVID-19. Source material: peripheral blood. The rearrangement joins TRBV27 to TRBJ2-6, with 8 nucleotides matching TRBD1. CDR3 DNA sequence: TGTGCCAGCAGTTTTATGGGACAGGCGCTCTCTGGGGCCAACGTCCTGACTTTC. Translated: CASSFMGQALSGANVLTF.